The 3 T cell receptor beta chains reported below all come from one sample, sequenced in a study of blood T cell repertoires in COVID-19. TCRdb keeps only in-frame clones here, not all; method: immunoSEQ multiplex PCR. Found here are around 23,000 clones, about 72% of them singletons; the top ten hold about 40%. Specimen: peripheral blood. The receptor set was obtained from an elderly woman with acute or convalescent COVID-19.

The rearrangement joins TRBV27 to TRBJ1-1; D may be TRBD1 (5 bases). V lost 5 bases and J lost 1, with 14 bases in between. The germline gives CDR1 MNHEY, CDR2 SMNVEV (reference sequence). The CDR3 totals 15 residues. The CDR3, as DNA: TGTGCCAGCAGTCTCCTGCGGGGGACGAACACTGAAGCTTTCTTT. This encodes CASSLLRGTNTEAFF.

The gene calls are TRBV5-1 and TRBJ1-1, with TRBD1 identical over 10 bases. V shed 0 bases and J 9 bases; nucleotides not matched to a gene: 5. This CDR3 comprises 14 residues. Germline V gives CDR1 SGHRS, CDR2 YFSETQ. CDR3 residues: CASSLVPGQGQAFF. The CDR3 region has the DNA TGCGCCAGCAGCTTGGTTCCGGGACAGGGGCAAGCTTTCTTT.

The chain recombines TRBV13 with TRBJ2-7, with TRBD2 matching 8 bases. The CDR3 loop spans 14 amino acids. Per the germline V gene, CDR1 is PRHDT and CDR2 is FYEKMQ (reference sequence). Losses at the gene ends were 2 bases for V and 4 bases for J; bases not matched to a gene: 4. CDR3 DNA sequence: TGTGCCAGCAGCTTACCGGGACTAGGGTACGAGCAGTACTTC. It translates to CASSLPGLGYEQYF.